One sample yielded the 21 T cell receptor beta chains listed below, sequenced in a study of T cells of healthy individuals. MiXCR, applied by TCRdb to the 5' RACE reads, yields one record per CDR3 protein. The sample shows about 41,000 distinct CDR3 sequences, 4% to 5.5% of them seen only once. Receptor source: a human donor in good health.

The table lists this clonotype with a few counts. The rearrangement links TRBV5-1 to TRBJ2-2; maybe TRBD1 (6 bases). V lost 3 bases and J 0 bases, leaving 9 bases between the germline ends. CDR1 is SGHRS, CDR2 YFSETQ, per germline. The CDR3 is made up of 15 amino acids. The CDR3, as DNA: TGCGCCAGCAGCTGGGACACCGCGAACACCGGGGAGCTGTTTTTT. Its translation: CASSWDTANTGELFF.

This clonotype was counted only a few times. This chain's CDR3 is CASSVAGAYEQYF. DNA of the CDR3: TGTGCCAGCAGCGTGGCCGGGGCGTACGAGCAGTACTTC. The rearrangement joins TRBV7-2 to TRBJ2-7; tentatively, D is TRBD1 or TRBD2 (5 bases each). The CDR3 consists of 13 residues. The germline gives CDR1 SGHTA, CDR2 FQGNSA. Trimming cost V 5 bases and J 4 bases, with 12 bases left between them.

This clonotype was detected ten times or more. The CDR3 region is CASKGTGSGNTIYF. The CDR3 DNA reads TGTGCCAGCAAAGGGACCGGGTCTGGAAACACCATATATTTT. The rearrangement uses TRBV12-3 or TRBV12-4 and TRBJ1-3; a possible D gene is TRBD1 (5 bases). V was cut by 7 bases and J by 1 base, with 11 bases left in between. The CDR3 covers 14 residues.

The chain couples TRBV30 to TRBJ2-7; tentatively, D is TRBD1 (6 bases). V lost 4 bases and J 0 bases, leaving 13 bases between the germline ends. The CDR3 length is 14 residues. From germline, CDR1 is GTSNPN and CDR2 SVGIG (reference sequence). In nucleotides, the CDR3 is TGTGCCTGGACCCGGGACACACACTCCTACGAGCAGTACTTC. Protein: CAWTRDTHSYEQYF.

This clonotype has ten or more counts. CDR3 protein: CSVDSIGETQYF. The CDR3 DNA reads as TGCAGCGTTGACAGTATTGGGGAGACCCAGTACTTC. The chain employs TRBV29-1 and TRBJ2-5; D not resolved. From germline, CDR1 is SQVTM and CDR2 ANQGSEA. The length of the CDR3 is 12 residues. V gave up 3 bases and J gave up 5 bases, with 10 bases separating them. The full variable domain, its missing parts supplied by reference TRBV29-1 and TRBJ2-5, is SAVISQKPSRDICQRGTSLTIQCQVDSQVTMMFWYRQQPGQSLTLIATANQGSEATYESGFVIDKFPISRPNLTFSTLTVSNMSPEDSSIYLCSVDSIGETQYFGPGTRLLVL.

This clonotype showed up just a few times. The chain links TRBV2 to TRBJ1-1; possible D gene TRBD1, 6 bases. V was pared by 7 bases and J by 3 bases, with 12 bases between. CDR1 and CDR2 from the germline V gene are SNHLY and FYNNEI. CDR3 size: 13 residues. Here the CDR3 reads CASKAGADTEAFF. Here the CDR3 DNA reads TGTGCCAGCAAGGCAGGGGCGGACACTGAAGCTTTCTTT.

This clonotype is medium-sized. The V and J genes are TRBV7-2 and TRBJ2-4; either TRBD1 or TRBD2 may fit D (5 bases each). This CDR3 is 14 amino acids long. Between the trimmed V and J ends, which lost 5 bases and 6 bases, there was a span of 14 bases. The germline gives CDR1 SGHTA, CDR2 FQGNSA. CDR3 coding DNA: TGTGCCAGCAGCGCGACCGGGACCTTAAACATTCAGTACTTC. Translation gives CASSATGTLNIQYF.

This clonotype was observed at least ten times. The chain combines TRBV20-1 with TRBJ2-7; TRBD2 might be the D (6 bases). The V end lost 5 bases, the J end lost 1 base, and 12 bases lay between the germline ends. The germline gives CDR1 DFQATT, CDR2 SNEGSKA (reference sequence). CDR3 length: 13 residues. The CDR3, as DNA: TGCAGTGCTCATTCGGGGGATTCCTACGAGCAGTACTTC. As protein: CSAHSGDSYEQYF.

This clonotype was recorded many times. The rearrangement links TRBV20-1 to TRBJ2-5, with 8 bases matching TRBD2. Germline V gene data show CDR1 as DFQATT and CDR2 as SNEGSKA (reference sequence). CDR3 length: 12 residues. Trimming took 6 bases from V and 5 from J; bases not matched to a gene: 5. CDR3 DNA: TGCAGTGCCTTAGCGGGAACTGAGACCCAGTACTTC. Protein product: CSALAGTETQYF.

This clonotype was seen ten or more times. The chain carries TRBV7-9 and TRBJ2-5, with TRBD2 matching 8 bases. Trimming took 1 base from V and 4 from J; bases not matched to a gene: 2. This CDR3 comprises 14 residues. Germline V CDR1 and CDR2: SEHNR, FQNEAQ (reference sequence). CDR3 protein: CASSLVLAGETQYF. CDR3 DNA: TGTGCCAGCAGCTTAGTGCTAGCGGGAGAGACCCAGTACTTC.

This clonotype was seen at least ten times. The chain has TRBV2 and TRBJ1-5, with D unresolved. This CDR3 is built from 14 residues. The germline V gene has CDR1 SNHLY and CDR2 FYNNEI. V lost 6 bases, J lost 3 bases, and 12 bases lay in between. CDR3 amino acids: CASREDGDNQPQHF. The CDR3 nucleotides are TGTGCCAGCAGAGAGGACGGAGACAATCAGCCCCAGCATTTT. Full variable domain (rest looked up from reference TRBV2 and TRBJ1-5): EPEVTQTPSHQVTQMGQEVILRCVPISNHLYFYWYRQILGQKVEFLVSFYNNEISEKSEIFDDQFSVERPDGSNFTLKIRSTKLEDSAMYFCASREDGDNQPQHFGDGTRLSIL.

The chain links TRBV2 to TRBJ2-3, with D possibly matching TRBD2 (6 bases). CDR1 and CDR2 (germline): SNHLY, FYNNEI. Deletions cut 4 bases from V and 0 bases from J, with 11 bases between. The CDR3 is made up of 15 amino acids. Here the CDR3 DNA reads TGTGCCAGCAGTGGACCGGGGACTAGCACAGATACGCAGTATTTT. It encodes CASSGPGTSTDTQYF.

This clonotype was seen ten or more times. The V and J genes are TRBV29-1 and TRBJ2-2; D possibly matches TRBD1 or TRBD2 (5 bases each). The CDR3 has 14 residues. Germline-derived CDR1 and CDR2 are SQVTM and ANQGSEA. Between the trimmed V and J ends, which lost 4 bases and 0 bases, there was a span of 9 bases. The CDR3: CSVVGATNTGELFF. Written as DNA, the CDR3 is TGCAGCGTTGTCGGGGCTACGAACACCGGGGAGCTGTTTTTT.

Only a few counts were recorded for this clonotype. The J gene is TRBJ2-3, the V gene TRBV9; D gene ambiguous. Germline V gene sequence: CDR1 SGDLS, CDR2 YYNGEE. CDR3 length: 16 amino acids. V lost 0 bases and J 1 base, leaving 12 bases between the germline ends. Here the CDR3 reads CASSVVPEIGTDTQYF. CDR3 nucleotides: TGTGCCAGCAGCGTAGTCCCAGAAATAGGCACAGATACGCAGTATTTT.

This clonotype was detected many times. V usage is TRBV20-1 and J usage is TRBJ2-1, with TRBD2 matching 10 bases. Germline V lookup: CDR1 DFQATT, CDR2 SNEGSKA (reference sequence). V shed 6 bases, J shed 10 bases, and the junction held 12 bases outside the gene matches. The CDR3 extends over 14 amino acids. CDR3 coding DNA: TGCAGTGCCCCGCCAAGCGGGAGGGCTCGGGAGCAGTTCTTC. This encodes CSAPPSGRAREQFF.

This clonotype was detected only a few times. It may be a read error: a sequence one base away is much more abundant. The chain combines TRBV7-9 with TRBJ2-1; D gene ambiguous. CDR1 and CDR2 from the germline V gene are SEHNR and FQNEAQ (reference sequence). V was cut by 5 bases and J by 9 bases, with 14 bases left in between. This CDR3 is built from 13 residues. The CDR3, as DNA: TGTGCCAGCAGCGTCGAACGAGGCGGTGAGCAGTTCTTC. This translates into CASSVERGGEQFF.

This clonotype was counted at least ten times. The rearrangement links TRBV30 to TRBJ2-1; 14 positions match TRBD2. Trimming cost V 1 base and J 9 bases; bases outside gene matches: 5. Germline CDR1 reads GTSNPN; CDR2 reads SVGIG (reference sequence). The CDR3 is 15 amino acids. CDR3 sequence reads: CAWSAGLAGGSEQFF. The CDR3, as DNA: TGTGCCTGGAGTGCCGGACTAGCGGGAGGCAGTGAGCAGTTCTTC.

The sample holds many counts of this clonotype. This chain links TRBV10-1 with TRBJ2-2; a weak D match, TRBD2 (5 bases). Germline assignment: CDR1 WNHNN and CDR2 SYGVQD (reference sequence). This CDR3 contains 14 residues. Trimming took 0 bases from V and 4 from J, leaving 6 bases between them. CDR3 nucleotide sequence: TGCGCCAGCAGTGAGTCAGGGAGCACCGGGGAGCTGTTTTTT. It yields the protein CASSESGSTGELFF.

Notes on this clonotype: The junction and the germline gene differ at one end; a read error may be behind it. CDR3 in amino acids: CASKWGSAIKRVYRPEPFF. CDR3 DNA: TGTGCCAGCAAGTGGGGGAGTGCCATCAAAAGGGTATATCGGCCCGAGCCGTTCTTC. The gene calls are TRBV2 and TRBJ2-1; D is possibly TRBD1 or TRBD2 (5 bases each). Germline V lookup: CDR1 SNHLY, CDR2 FYNNEI. This CDR3 spans 19 amino acids.

This clonotype was seen a handful of times. The CDR3 spells CASGGEGTIYF. The DNA for the CDR3 is TGTGCCAGCGGAGGGGAGGGCACCATATATTTT. The chain recombines TRBV12-3 or TRBV12-4 with TRBJ1-3, with D possibly being TRBD1 (5 bases). Between the trimmed V and J ends, which lost 8 bases and 9 bases, there was a span of 11 bases. This CDR3 contains 11 residues.

This clonotype was seen repeatedly, ten times or more. The chain uses TRBV7-9 and TRBJ2-7; TRBD2 might be the D (6 bases). Germline loops: CDR1 SEHNR, CDR2 FQNEAQ (reference sequence). The CDR3 spans 16 residues. Trimming cost V 1 base and J 6 bases, with 19 bases left between them. The CDR3 DNA reads as TGTGCCAGCAGCTTAGACGGGTACAGGACTAAAATCGAGCAGTACTTC. Its protein is CASSLDGYRTKIEQYF.